The 13 T cell receptor beta chains below come from one sample, sequenced in a study of OX40 agonist ivuxolimab in advanced cancers. Sequencing used immunoSEQ multiplex PCR; TCRdb keeps in-frame clones, though not all of them. The table has about 79,000 clones, about 95% seen once. Sequences were derived from CD4+ or CD8+ T cells sorted from blood, sampled in a trial of the OX40 agonist ivuxolimab. The receptors shown here come from an adult with an advanced solid tumor such as melanoma, head and neck, liver or kidney cancer.

The V and J genes are TRBV28 and TRBJ1-1; TRBD1 is a possible D gene (6 bases). The CDR3 contains 17 residues. Germline V gives CDR1 MDHEN, CDR2 SYDVKM. With 3 bases removed from V and 3 bases from J, the gap between germline ends came to 20 bases. CDR3 DNA sequence: TGTGCCAGCAGTTTTATGTTCCTAGGGGCAGGGGACACTGAAGCTTTCTTT. It encodes CASSFMFLGAGDTEAFF.

The table lists this clone with a few counts. The V call is TRBV9, the J call TRBJ2-5; 11 bases are shared with TRBD1. The V gene's germline CDR1 is SGDLS and CDR2 YYNGEE. The CDR3 runs 16 residues. Losses at the gene ends were 0 bases for V and 5 bases for J; bases not matched to a gene: 6. The CDR3 spells CASSVGPGQGGETQYF. The CDR3 nucleotides are TGTGCCAGCAGCGTAGGTCCGGGACAGGGGGGCGAGACCCAGTACTTC.

This chain links TRBV27 with TRBJ2-5; D unclear. Germline V gene data show CDR1 as MNHEY and CDR2 as SMNVEV (reference sequence). CDR3 length equals 14 residues. V lost 5 bases, J lost 5 bases, and 15 bases lay in between. CDR3 region: CASSPLGPPETQYF. CDR3 nucleotides: TGTGCCAGCAGTCCCCTAGGGCCCCCGGAGACCCAGTACTTC.

The chain joins TRBV19 to TRBJ2-1, with D maybe TRBD2 (5 bases). Looked up from germline, CDR1 is LNHDA and CDR2 is SQIVND (reference sequence). This CDR3 spans 12 amino acids. The V end lost 6 bases, the J end lost 6 bases, and 9 bases lay between the germline ends. CDR3 residues: CASSPSTNEQFF. The DNA of the CDR3 is TGTGCCAGTAGCCCTAGCACCAATGAGCAGTTCTTC.

The chain combines TRBV28 with TRBJ1-1; D is unresolved. CDR1 and CDR2 from the germline V gene are MDHEN and SYDVKM. Trimming removed 2 bases at V and 1 base at J, with 5 bases between. The CDR3 contains 13 residues. CDR3 sequence: CASSLIRNTEAFF. CDR3 bases: TGTGCCAGCAGTTTAATTCGGAACACTGAAGCTTTCTTT. Looking up the rest from reference TRBV28 and TRBJ1-1 gives the full variable domain: DVKVTQSSRYLVKRTGEKVFLECVQDMDHENMFWYRQDPGLGLRLIYFSYDVKMKEKGDIPEGYSVSREKKERFSLILESASTNQTSMYLCASSLIRNTEAFFGQGTRLTVV.

V and J are TRBV11-2 and TRBJ2-1, with TRBD1 matching 12 bases. The germline CDR1 and CDR2 sequences are SGHAT and FQNNGV. This CDR3 region has 15 residues. The junction had 6 bases not matched to a gene; V was cut back by 5 bases and J by 7 bases. CDR3 amino acids: CASSLGQGAWNEQFF. The CDR3, as DNA: TGTGCCAGCAGCCTGGGACAGGGGGCGTGGAATGAGCAGTTCTTC. Complete variable domain (other parts from reference TRBV11-2 and TRBJ2-1): EAGVAQSPRYKIIEKRQSVAFWCNPISGHATLYWYQQILGQGPKLLIQFQNNGVVDDSQLPKDRFSAERLKGVDSTLKIQPAKLEDSAVYLCASSLGQGAWNEQFFGPGTRLTVL.

This chain joins TRBV28 and TRBJ1-4, with D possibly being TRBD1 (6 bases). Germline CDR1 reads MDHEN; CDR2 reads SYDVKM. The V end lost 3 bases, the J end lost 6 bases, and 23 bases lay between the germline ends. The CDR3 runs 18 residues. For the CDR3, the DNA is TGTGCCAGCAGTTTCCCTACACGGGACAAGACTTCCCATGAAAAACTGTTTTTT. Encoded protein: CASSFPTRDKTSHEKLFF.

The J gene is TRBJ2-5, the V gene TRBV7-8; D is unclear. Germline loops: CDR1 SGHVS, CDR2 FQNEAQ. The CDR3 contains 13 residues. The V end was cut by 2 bases, the J end by 2 bases, with 6 bases between. The CDR3 region has the DNA TGTGCCAGCAGCTTATCGTATCAAGAGACCCAGTACTTC. Translation gives CASSLSYQETQYF.

The chain uses TRBV29-1 and TRBJ1-1; D remains unclear. This CDR3 contains 12 residues. V was trimmed by 6 bases and J by 1 base, leaving 9 bases between them. Germline-derived CDR1 and CDR2 are SQVTM and ANQGSEA. The CDR3 DNA reads TGCAGCGTGGGGAGACAGAACACTGAAGCTTTCTTT. It specifies CSVGRQNTEAFF.

The rearrangement links TRBV6-5 to TRBJ2-7; TRBD2 matches at 8 bases. The CDR3 contains 16 residues. In germline, CDR1 is MNHEY, CDR2 SVGAGI. V was clipped by 3 bases and J by 5 bases; unmatched bases: 12. CDR3 amino acids: CASSYQDPAGGHEQYF. DNA of the CDR3: TGTGCCAGCAGTTATCAGGATCCGGCGGGAGGTCACGAGCAGTACTTC.

The chain carries TRBV5-4 and TRBJ2-3, with D perhaps matching TRBD1 or TRBD2 (5 bases each). CDR3 length equals 14 residues. V shed 3 bases and J shed 6 bases, with 14 bases lying between them. CDR1 SGHNT and CDR2 YYREEE come from the germline V gene (reference sequence). CDR3 loop: CASSWGRETDTQYF. In nucleotides, the CDR3 is TGTGCCAGCAGCTGGGGCAGGGAGACGGATACGCAGTATTTT.

The gene calls are TRBV10-1 and TRBJ1-1; tentatively, D is TRBD1 (6 bases). In germline, CDR1 is WNHNN, CDR2 SYGVQD (reference sequence). The CDR3 loop spans 15 amino acids. The ends were cut back, 0 bases at V and 5 bases at J, with 13 bases in the middle. CDR3 nucleotide sequence: TGCGCCAGCAGTGAGTCTTTCGGAGGGGGGACTGAAGCTTTCTTT. Translation gives CASSESFGGGTEAFF.

The chain links TRBV7-8 to TRBJ1-5; 7 bases align to TRBD1. V was clipped by 3 bases and J by 6 bases; unmatched bases: 8. Germline V gene lookup returns CDR1 SGHVS and CDR2 FQNEAQ. The CDR3 runs to 15 residues. The CDR3 spells CASSLRQGPSQPQHF. CDR3 in DNA: TGTGCCAGCAGCTTGCGACAGGGACCCTCTCAGCCCCAGCATTTT.